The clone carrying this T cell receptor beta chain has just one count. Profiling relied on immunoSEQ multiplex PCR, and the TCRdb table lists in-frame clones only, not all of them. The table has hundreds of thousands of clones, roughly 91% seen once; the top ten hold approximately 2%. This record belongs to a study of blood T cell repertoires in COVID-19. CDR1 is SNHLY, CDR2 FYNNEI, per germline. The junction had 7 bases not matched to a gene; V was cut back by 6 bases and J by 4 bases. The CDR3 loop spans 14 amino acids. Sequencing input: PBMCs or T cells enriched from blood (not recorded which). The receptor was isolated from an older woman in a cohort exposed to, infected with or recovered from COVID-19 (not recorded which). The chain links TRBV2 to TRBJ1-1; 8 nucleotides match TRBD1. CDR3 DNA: TGTGCCAGCAGCTCACAGGGGGGAGTCACTGAAGCTTTCTTT. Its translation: CASSSQGGVTEAFF. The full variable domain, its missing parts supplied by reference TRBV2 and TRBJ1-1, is EPEVTQTPSHQVTQMGQEVILRCVPISNHLYFYWYRQILGQKVEFLVSFYNNEISEKSEIFDDQFSVERPDGSNFTLKIRSTKLEDSAMYFCASSSQGGVTEAFFGQGTRLTVV.